Detailed here is one TCR beta chain. No antigen is known for it. This entry is derived from a study of OX40 agonist ivuxolimab in advanced cancers. On the study more broadly: Patients in the trial were receiving intravenous ivuxolimab every 2 weeks, at doses of 0.01 to 10 mg/kg. Previous treatment with anti-PD-1, anti-PD-L1 or anti-CTLA-4 therapy was allowed; about 40% had received some. Findings and caveats of the study: Clonal expansion was seen in CD4+ and CD8+ blood T cells by week 6 at 0.1 to 3.0 mg/kg.

This table comes from immunoSEQ multiplex PCR, and its TCRdb copy is limited to in-frame clones, with some not included. The sample records some 29,000 clones, approximately 86% being singletons. Germline-derived CDR1 and CDR2 are KGHSH and LQKENI. The V end lost 4 bases, the J end lost 4 bases, and 14 bases lay between the germline ends. The CDR3 totals 15 residues. This chain links TRBV18 with TRBJ2-1; D not certain. This sequence originates from an adult with an advanced solid tumor such as melanoma, head and neck, liver or kidney cancer. The sequencing here drew on CD4+ or CD8+ T cells sorted from blood, taken in a trial of the OX40 agonist ivuxolimab. The CDR3 spells CASSLSTARYNEQFF. CDR3 coding DNA: TGTGCCAGCTCACTCTCGACGGCACGGTACAATGAGCAGTTCTTC. Supplemented by reference TRBV18 and TRBJ2-1, the full variable domain reads NAGVMQNPRHLVRRRGQEARLRCSPMKGHSHVYWYRQLPEEGLKFMVYLQKENIIDESGMPKERFSAEFPKEGPSILRIQQVVRGDSAAYFCASSLSTARYNEQFFGPGTRLTVL.